The 12 T cell receptor beta chains listed next were all sequenced from one sample in a study of control samples from healthy donors and cancer patients. Here immunoSEQ multiplex PCR was the method, and the copy in TCRdb shows in-frame clones only, minus some. This sample has roughly 51,000 clones, with roughly 90% found just once. The sequenced material came from PBMCs. Receptors were obtained from a man in his forties or fifties with colorectal cancer.

The rearrangement uses TRBV10-1 and TRBJ2-3; D possibly corresponds to TRBD2 (5 bases). The length of the CDR3 is 15 residues. Germline CDR1 reads WNHNN; CDR2 reads SYGVQD (reference sequence). V shed 2 bases and J shed 0 bases, with 9 bases lying between them. The CDR3 region is CASSEGWTSTDTQYF. Here the CDR3 DNA reads TGCGCCAGCAGTGAGGGCTGGACTAGCACAGATACGCAGTATTTT.

The chain couples TRBV27 to TRBJ2-1; 11 nucleotides align to TRBD2. J lost 2 bases, V lost 6 bases, and 0 bases had no gene match. Germline loops: CDR1 MNHEY, CDR2 SMNVEV (reference sequence). The CDR3 is made up of 14 amino acids. As DNA, the CDR3 is TGTGCCAGCAGACTAGCGGGAGCCTACAATGAGCAGTTCTTC. Protein sequence: CASRLAGAYNEQFF.

This chain joins TRBV5-1 and TRBJ2-5, with TRBD1 matching over 7 bases. The CDR3 sequence is 12 residues long. V was clipped by 5 bases and J by 4 bases; unmatched bases: 2. From germline, CDR1 is SGHRS and CDR2 YFSETQ. The CDR3: CASRQGTETQYF. The DNA for the CDR3 is TGCGCCAGCAGACAGGGGACAGAGACCCAGTACTTC. Combining the CDR3 with reference TRBV5-1 and TRBJ2-5 gives the whole variable domain KAGVTQTPRYLIKTRGQQVTLSCSPISGHRSVSWYQQTPGQGLQFLFEYFSETQRNKGNFPGRFSGRQFSNSRSEMNVSTLELGDSALYLCASRQGTETQYFGPGTRLLVL.

The gene calls are TRBV4-1 and TRBJ2-2, with 9 bases that match TRBD2. The junction had 3 bases not matched to a gene; V was cut back by 5 bases and J by 5 bases. Germline V gene data show CDR1 as MGHRA and CDR2 as YSYEKL. This CDR3 has 14 residues. The CDR3 region has the DNA TGCGCCAGCAGCTATAGCGGGAGAACCGGGGAGCTGTTTTTT. Amino acids: CASSYSGRTGELFF.

V gene TRBV5-4 combines with J gene TRBJ1-1, with D perhaps matching TRBD1 (6 bases). This CDR3 is built from 14 residues. V lost 3 bases and J 5 bases, leaving 14 bases between the germline ends. CDR1 is SGHNT, CDR2 YYREEE, per germline (reference sequence). The CDR3 DNA reads as TGTGCCAGCAGCTCAACCTCGAGGGGGACTGAAGCTTTCTTT. Translated: CASSSTSRGTEAFF.

V usage is TRBV12-5 and J usage is TRBJ2-1; 9 bases are shared with TRBD1. This CDR3 region has 21 residues. Trimming cost V 0 bases and J 6 bases; bases outside gene matches: 21. The germline gives CDR1 LGHNT, CDR2 FRNRAP. The CDR3 sequence is CASGLVIRDREGLASVNEQFF. DNA for the CDR3: TGTGCTAGTGGTTTGGTAATAAGGGACAGGGAGGGGCTAGCTTCCGTCAATGAGCAGTTCTTC.

The chain couples TRBV7-9 to TRBJ1-5; no definite D call. Germline CDR1 SEHNR, CDR2 FQNEAQ (reference sequence). The CDR3 loop spans 14 amino acids. V dropped 1 base and J dropped 0 bases, with 4 bases sitting between them. CDR3 sequence reads: CASSLGYSNQPQHF. Written as DNA, the CDR3 is TGTGCCAGCAGCTTAGGTTATAGCAATCAGCCCCAGCATTTT.

The chain carries TRBV18 and TRBJ2-1; D is possibly TRBD1 or TRBD2 (5 bases each). CDR1 is KGHSH and CDR2 is LQKENI in the germline V gene. V lost 2 bases and J lost 7, with 9 bases in between. The CDR3 loop spans 13 amino acids. The CDR3 nucleotides are TGTGCCAGCTCACCATTTGGGGGAAATGAGCAGTTCTTC. Translated, it gives CASSPFGGNEQFF.

This chain's CDR3 is CASSLATDTQYF. The CDR3, as DNA: TGTGCCAGCAGCTTGGCCACAGATACGCAGTATTTT. This chain links TRBV5-6 with TRBJ2-3; D is unclear. Germline CDR1 SGHDT, CDR2 YYEEEE. The CDR3 is 12 residues long. The V end lost 0 bases, the J end lost 2 bases, and 1 base lay between the germline ends.

The chain links TRBV7-3 to TRBJ2-5; D might be TRBD2 (6 bases). Between the trimmed V and J ends, which lost 0 bases and 2 bases, there was a span of 10 bases. Germline V CDR1 and CDR2: SGHTA, FQGTGA. CDR3 length: 15 residues. The CDR3 region has the DNA TGTGCCAGCAGCTTAACCGGGGGTCCACAAGAGACCCAGTACTTC. This translates into CASSLTGGPQETQYF.

The chain carries TRBV19 and TRBJ2-7; tentative D call: TRBD1 (5 bases). The CDR3 length is 14 residues. V was clipped by 2 bases and J by 0 bases, with 8 bases between them. In germline, CDR1 is LNHDA, CDR2 SQIVND (reference sequence). CDR3 bases: TGTGCCAGTAGTATAACAGGATTCTCCTACGAGCAGTACTTC. Its protein is CASSITGFSYEQYF.

The chain uses TRBV5-6 and TRBJ1-1; D remains unclear. The germline gives CDR1 SGHDT, CDR2 YYEEEE. The V end was cut by 1 base, the J end by 0 bases, with 10 bases between. There are 15 residues in the CDR3. For the CDR3, the DNA is TGTGCCAGCAGCTTGAACATGCAGATGAACACTGAAGCTTTCTTT. Protein product: CASSLNMQMNTEAFF.